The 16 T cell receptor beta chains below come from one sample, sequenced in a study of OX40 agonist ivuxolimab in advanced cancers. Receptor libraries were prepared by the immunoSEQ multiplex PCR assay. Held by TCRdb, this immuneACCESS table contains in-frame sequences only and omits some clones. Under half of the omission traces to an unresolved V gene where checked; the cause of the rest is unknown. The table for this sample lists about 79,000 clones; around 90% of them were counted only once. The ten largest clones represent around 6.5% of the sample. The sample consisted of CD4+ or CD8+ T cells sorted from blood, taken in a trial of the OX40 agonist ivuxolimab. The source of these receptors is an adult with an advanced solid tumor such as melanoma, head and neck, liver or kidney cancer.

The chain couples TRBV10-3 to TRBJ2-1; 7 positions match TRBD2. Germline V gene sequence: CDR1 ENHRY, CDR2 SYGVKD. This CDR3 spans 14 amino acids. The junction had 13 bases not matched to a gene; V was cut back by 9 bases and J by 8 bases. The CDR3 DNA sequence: TGTGCCATAAGGGGTGCGGGGGATGTCTATGAGCAGTTCTTC. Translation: CAIRGAGDVYEQFF.

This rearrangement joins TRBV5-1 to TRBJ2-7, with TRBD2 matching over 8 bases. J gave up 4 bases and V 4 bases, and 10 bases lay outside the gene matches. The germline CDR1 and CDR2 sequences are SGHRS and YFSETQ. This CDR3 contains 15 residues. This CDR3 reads CASSPLSGSSYEQYF. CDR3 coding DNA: TGCGCCAGCAGCCCGTTAAGCGGGAGTAGTTACGAGCAGTACTTC.

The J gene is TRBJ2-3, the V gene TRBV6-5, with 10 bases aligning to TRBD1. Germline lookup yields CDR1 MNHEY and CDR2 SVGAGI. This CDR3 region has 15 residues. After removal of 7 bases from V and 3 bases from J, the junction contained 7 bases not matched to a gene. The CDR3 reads CASNQPGQGTDTQYF. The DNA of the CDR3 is TGTGCCAGCAATCAACCGGGACAGGGGACAGATACGCAGTATTTT.

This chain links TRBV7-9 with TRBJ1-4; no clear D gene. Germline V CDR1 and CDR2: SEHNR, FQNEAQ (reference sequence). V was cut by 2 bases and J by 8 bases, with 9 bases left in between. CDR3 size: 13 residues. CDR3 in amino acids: CASSLLLEEKLFF. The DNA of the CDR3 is TGTGCCAGCAGCTTACTGTTGGAGGAAAAACTGTTTTTT.

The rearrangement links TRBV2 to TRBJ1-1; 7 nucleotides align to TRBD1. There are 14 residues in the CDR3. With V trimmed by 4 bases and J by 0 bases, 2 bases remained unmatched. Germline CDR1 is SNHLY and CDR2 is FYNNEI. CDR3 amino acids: CASSGGQMNTEAFF. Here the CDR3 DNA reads TGTGCCAGCAGTGGGGGACAGATGAACACTGAAGCTTTCTTT. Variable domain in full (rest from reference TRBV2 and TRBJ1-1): EPEVTQTPSHQVTQMGQEVILRCVPISNHLYFYWYRQILGQKVEFLVSFYNNEISEKSEIFDDQFSVERPDGSNFTLKIRSTKLEDSAMYFCASSGGQMNTEAFFGQGTRLTVV.

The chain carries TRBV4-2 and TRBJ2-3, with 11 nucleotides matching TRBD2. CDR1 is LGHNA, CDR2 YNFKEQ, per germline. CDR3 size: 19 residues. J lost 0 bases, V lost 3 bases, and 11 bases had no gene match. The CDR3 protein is CASSQAHTGTSGSTDTQYF. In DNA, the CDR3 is TGTGCCAGCAGCCAGGCGCACACCGGGACTAGCGGTAGCACAGATACGCAGTATTTT.

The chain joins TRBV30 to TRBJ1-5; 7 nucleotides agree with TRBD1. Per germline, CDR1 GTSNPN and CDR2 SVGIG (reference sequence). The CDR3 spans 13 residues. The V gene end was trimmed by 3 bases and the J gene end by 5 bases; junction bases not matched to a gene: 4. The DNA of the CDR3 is TGTGCCTGGAGAGAAGGGGGCGATCAGCCCCAGCATTTT. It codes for CAWREGGDQPQHF.

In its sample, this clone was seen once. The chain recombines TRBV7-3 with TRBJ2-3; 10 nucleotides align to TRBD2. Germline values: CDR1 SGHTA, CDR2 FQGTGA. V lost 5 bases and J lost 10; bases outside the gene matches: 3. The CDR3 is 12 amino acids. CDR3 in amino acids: CASSPGTSAQYF. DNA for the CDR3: TGTGCCAGCAGCCCCGGGACTAGCGCGCAGTATTTT.

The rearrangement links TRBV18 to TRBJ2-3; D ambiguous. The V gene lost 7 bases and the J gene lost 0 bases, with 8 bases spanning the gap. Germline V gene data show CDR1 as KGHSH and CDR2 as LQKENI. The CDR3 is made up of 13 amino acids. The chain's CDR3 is CASLFTSTDTQYF. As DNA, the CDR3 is TGTGCCAGCTTATTTACTAGCACAGATACGCAGTATTTT.

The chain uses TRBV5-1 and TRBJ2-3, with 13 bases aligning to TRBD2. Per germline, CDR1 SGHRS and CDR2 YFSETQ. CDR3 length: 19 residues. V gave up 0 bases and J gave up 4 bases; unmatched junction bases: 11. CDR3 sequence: CASSLAERGLAGTADTQYF. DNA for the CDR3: TGCGCCAGCAGCTTGGCCGAGAGGGGACTAGCGGGAACGGCAGATACGCAGTATTTT.

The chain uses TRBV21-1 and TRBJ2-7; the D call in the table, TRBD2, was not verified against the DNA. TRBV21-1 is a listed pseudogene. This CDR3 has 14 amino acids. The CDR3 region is CASRPIRGAYEQYF. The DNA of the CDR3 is TGTGCCAGCAGGCCTATCCGGGGGGCCTACGAGCAGTACTTC.

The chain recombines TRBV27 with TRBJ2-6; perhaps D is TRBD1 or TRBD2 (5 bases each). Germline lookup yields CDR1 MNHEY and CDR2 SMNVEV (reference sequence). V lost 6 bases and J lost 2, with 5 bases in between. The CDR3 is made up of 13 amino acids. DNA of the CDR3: TGTGCCAGCAGGGGGGCTGGGGCCAACGTCCTGACTTTC. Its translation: CASRGAGANVLTF. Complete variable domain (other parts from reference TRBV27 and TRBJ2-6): EAQVTQNPRYLITVTGKKLTVTCSQNMNHEYMSWYRQDPGLGLRQIYYSMNVEVTDKGDVPEGYKVSRKEKRNFPLILESPSPNQTSLYFCASRGAGANVLTFGAGSRLTVL.

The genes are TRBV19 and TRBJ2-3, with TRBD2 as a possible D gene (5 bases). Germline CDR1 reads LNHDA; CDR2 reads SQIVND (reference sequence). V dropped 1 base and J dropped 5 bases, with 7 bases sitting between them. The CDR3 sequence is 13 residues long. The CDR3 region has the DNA TGTGCCAGTAGTATAGGACTACAAGATACGCAGTATTTT. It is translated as CASSIGLQDTQYF.

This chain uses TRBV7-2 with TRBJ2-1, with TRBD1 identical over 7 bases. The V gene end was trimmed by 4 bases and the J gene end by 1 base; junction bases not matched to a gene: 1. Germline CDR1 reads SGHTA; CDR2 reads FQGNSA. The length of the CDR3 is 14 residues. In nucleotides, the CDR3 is TGTGCCAGCAGCTCGACAGGGTCCTACAATGAGCAGTTCTTC. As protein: CASSSTGSYNEQFF.

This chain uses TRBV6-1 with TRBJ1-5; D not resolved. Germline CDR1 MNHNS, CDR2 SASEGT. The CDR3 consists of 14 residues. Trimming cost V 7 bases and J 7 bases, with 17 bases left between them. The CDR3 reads CASTLGGGVQPQHF. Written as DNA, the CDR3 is TGTGCCAGCACCCTAGGCGGTGGCGTACAGCCCCAGCATTTT.

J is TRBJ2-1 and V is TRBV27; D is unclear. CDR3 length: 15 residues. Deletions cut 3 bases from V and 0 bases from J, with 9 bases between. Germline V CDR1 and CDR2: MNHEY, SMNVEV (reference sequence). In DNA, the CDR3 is TGTGCCAGCAGTTTCCAGTCGAGCTCCTACAATGAGCAGTTCTTC. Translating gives CASSFQSSSYNEQFF.